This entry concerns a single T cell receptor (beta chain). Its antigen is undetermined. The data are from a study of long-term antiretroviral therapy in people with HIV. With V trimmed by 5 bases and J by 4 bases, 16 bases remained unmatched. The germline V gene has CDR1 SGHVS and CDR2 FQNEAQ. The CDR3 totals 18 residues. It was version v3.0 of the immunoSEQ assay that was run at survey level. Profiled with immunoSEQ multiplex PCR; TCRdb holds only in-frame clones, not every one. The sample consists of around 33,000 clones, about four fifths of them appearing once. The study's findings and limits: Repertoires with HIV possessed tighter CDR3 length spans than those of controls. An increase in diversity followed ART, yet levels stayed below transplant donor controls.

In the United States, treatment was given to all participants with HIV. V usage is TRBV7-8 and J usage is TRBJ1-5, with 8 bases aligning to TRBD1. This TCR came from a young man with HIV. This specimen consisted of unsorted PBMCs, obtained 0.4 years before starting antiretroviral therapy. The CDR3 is CASSQGWTGLVGNQPQHF. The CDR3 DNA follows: TGTGCCAGCAGCCAAGGTTGGACAGGGTTAGTTGGGAATCAGCCCCAGCATTTT.